Listed here are 19 T cell receptor beta chains from one sample, sequenced in a study of blood T cell repertoires in COVID-19. Some clones are missing from TCRdb's copy, which holds only in-frame ones; the method was immunoSEQ multiplex PCR. The sample lists 200,000 to 300,000 clones; 70% to 90% were seen once. Source material: peripheral blood. These receptors were taken from a woman aged 60-75 years with COVID-19, enrolled during active disease.

The chain combines TRBV28 with TRBJ2-4; D possibly corresponds to TRBD2 (6 bases). Trimming left V 6 bases short and J 2 bases short, with 17 bases between. This CDR3 has 16 residues. Germline V gene sequence: CDR1 MDHEN, CDR2 SYDVKM. This CDR3 is CASSPTRRITKNIQYF. CDR3 sequence (DNA): TGTGCCAGCAGCCCGACTAGGAGAATAACCAAAAACATTCAGTACTTC.

This clone was detected ten times or more. The chain recombines TRBV4-3 with TRBJ2-1; 9 bases line up with TRBD2. This CDR3 comprises 18 residues. The germline V gene encodes CDR1 LGHNA and CDR2 YSLEER. The ends lost 1 base at V and 5 bases at J; junction bases unmatched: 12. The CDR3 is CASSQAPLGAGGNNEQFF. In DNA form, the CDR3 reads TGCGCCAGCAGCCAAGCACCCCTCGGGGCGGGAGGGAACAATGAGCAGTTCTTC.

The chain is built from TRBV29-1 and TRBJ1-1, with TRBD1 as a possible D gene (5 bases). CDR3 size: 13 residues. The germline V and J ends were trimmed by 7 bases and 1 base, with 13 bases remaining between them. Germline CDR1 reads SQVTM; CDR2 reads ANQGSEA. CDR3 nucleotides: TGCAGCGCCCAAGGGGCTACGAACACTGAAGCTTTCTTT. The encoded protein is CSAQGATNTEAFF.

The chain is built from TRBV2 and TRBJ1-2; D is perhaps TRBD1 (5 bases). V shed 0 bases and J shed 4 bases, with 12 bases lying between them. CDR1 is SNHLY and CDR2 is FYNNEI in the germline V gene. This CDR3 spans 15 amino acids. CDR3 residues: CASSEAPRGGYGYTF. CDR3 DNA: TGTGCCAGCAGTGAAGCGCCTCGGGGGGGCTATGGCTACACCTTC.

The rearrangement uses TRBV27 and TRBJ1-2; D is possibly TRBD1 (6 bases). Trimming stripped 4 bases from V and 1 base from J, with 19 bases between. The CDR3 consists of 17 residues. Germline CDR1 MNHEY, CDR2 SMNVEV (reference sequence). The CDR3 DNA follows: TGTGCCAGCAGTTCCCAAGTGGTGGGGGCGAATAACTATGGCTACACCTTC. Protein: CASSSQVVGANNYGYTF.

This chain uses TRBV30 with TRBJ1-1, with 8 bases identical to TRBD1. Germline lookup yields CDR1 GTSNPN and CDR2 SVGIG (reference sequence). This CDR3 comprises 14 residues. The junction had 9 bases not matched to a gene; V was cut back by 3 bases and J by 6 bases. The CDR3 loop reads CAWSARGRGAEAFF. In DNA, the CDR3 is TGTGCCTGGAGCGCCAGGGGGCGGGGTGCTGAAGCTTTCTTT.

Concerning this clone itself: This specimen includes other DNA sequences encoding the same CDR3. The rearrangement joins TRBV4-3 to TRBJ2-3; 11 nucleotides align to TRBD2. This CDR3 has 17 amino acids. Looked up from germline, CDR1 is LGHNA and CDR2 is YSLEER. Losses at the gene ends were 1 base for V and 0 bases for J; bases not matched to a gene: 3. For the CDR3, the DNA is TGCGCCAGCAGCCAAGTAGCGGGAGGGCCTAGCACAGATACGCAGTATTTT. This codes for CASSQVAGGPSTDTQYF.

This clone appeared a single time. V and J are TRBV5-1 and TRBJ2-1; a weak D match, TRBD2 (6 bases). Per germline, CDR1 SGHRS and CDR2 YFSETQ. The CDR3 has 21 amino acids. V was shortened by 0 bases and J by 0 bases, with 25 bases between the two germline ends. CDR3 amino acids: CASSLVWGDSPPRSSYNEQFF. The CDR3 DNA reads TGCGCCAGCAGCTTGGTTTGGGGGGACTCACCCCCAAGGAGCTCCTACAATGAGCAGTTCTTC.

This clone was detected only a few times. The chain is built from TRBV9 and TRBJ1-6; the D gene is possibly TRBD1 (5 bases). Germline CDR1 reads SGDLS; CDR2 reads YYNGEE. The CDR3 spans 15 residues. V gave up 0 bases and J gave up 5 bases, with 9 bases separating them. The CDR3 here is CASSVGTHDNSPLHF. The DNA of the CDR3 is TGTGCCAGCAGCGTAGGGACACACGATAATTCACCCCTCCACTTT.

V usage is TRBV5-4 and J usage is TRBJ1-2; the match to TRBD1 covers 10 bases. The germline gives CDR1 SGHNT, CDR2 YYREEE (reference sequence). Unmatched junction bases numbered 15, after V lost 4 bases and J lost 0 bases. The CDR3 has 19 amino acids. The CDR3 DNA is TGTGCCAGCAGCGTTGGACAGGGGGAGATGTACAGCTCTAACTATGGCTACACCTTC. Protein sequence: CASSVGQGEMYSSNYGYTF.

The chain uses TRBV5-1 and TRBJ1-3, with TRBD1 matching 7 bases. The V segment lost 2 bases and the J segment 5 bases; nucleotides outside the gene matches: 4. Germline CDR1 and CDR2: SGHRS and YFSETQ. CDR3 length: 14 amino acids. CDR3 amino acids: CASSLGQDRNTIYF. In DNA, the CDR3 is TGCGCCAGCAGCTTAGGACAGGATAGAAACACCATATATTTT.

The sample holds a few counts of this clone. The germline gene is not matched at one end of the junction; a read error may be the cause. V and J are TRBV6-5 and TRBJ1-4; D uncertain. The CDR3 totals 11 residues. From germline, CDR1 is MNHEY and CDR2 SVGAGI. The CDR3 nucleotides read TGTGCCAGCAGTAACTCTTTGAGACTGTTTTTT. Protein: CASSNSLRLFF.

The chain links TRBV15 to TRBJ1-1; no reliable D call. The CDR3 runs 16 residues. Germline V CDR1 and CDR2: LNHNV, YYDKDF (reference sequence). The germline V and J ends were trimmed by 0 bases and 0 bases, with 11 bases remaining between them. CDR3 coding DNA: TGTGCCACCAGCAGAGATCTACAGAGCATGAACACTGAAGCTTTCTTT. It codes for CATSRDLQSMNTEAFF.

This clone was detected only once. The J gene is TRBJ2-7, the V gene TRBV27; perhaps TRBD1 as D (6 bases). V was pared by 0 bases and J by 6 bases, with 21 bases between. Germline CDR1 and CDR2: MNHEY and SMNVEV (reference sequence). The length of the CDR3 is 17 residues. In DNA form, the CDR3 reads TGTGCCAGCAGTTTATCCGTCTCCTACAGGGTGATGGGCGAGCAGTACTTC. Amino acid sequence: CASSLSVSYRVMGEQYF.

CDR3 sequence: CASSPTAGRNEKLFF. CDR3 coding DNA: TGTGCCAGCAGCCCGACGGCGGGGCGGAATGAAAAACTGTTTTTT. The chain carries TRBV7-9 and TRBJ1-4; tentatively, D is TRBD1 (5 bases). Trimming removed 5 bases from V and 5 bases from J, with 15 bases in between. This CDR3 contains 15 residues. CDR1 SEHNR and CDR2 FQNEAQ come from the germline V gene (reference sequence).

This chain connects TRBV27 to TRBJ2-7; a possible D gene is TRBD1 (5 bases). With 4 bases removed from V and 0 bases from J, the gap between germline ends came to 13 bases. Germline values: CDR1 MNHEY, CDR2 SMNVEV (reference sequence). The CDR3 is made up of 15 amino acids. The CDR3 is CASSSRASSSYEQYF. For the CDR3, the DNA is TGTGCCAGCAGTTCCAGGGCAAGCAGCTCCTACGAGCAGTACTTC.

The chain combines TRBV24-1 with TRBJ2-3; weak D call: TRBD2 (6 bases). The CDR3 runs to 12 residues. V lost 11 bases and J 0 bases, leaving 8 bases between the germline ends. Germline-derived CDR1 and CDR2 are KGHDR and SFDVKD. The CDR3 spells CAIGTSTDTQYF. Written as DNA, the CDR3 is TGTGCCATCGGGACTAGCACAGATACGCAGTATTTT.

This chain links TRBV25-1 with TRBJ1-1, with D possibly matching TRBD1 (5 bases). Germline V CDR1 and CDR2: MGHDK, SYGVNS. The CDR3 is 14 amino acids. V was cut by 6 bases and J by 3 bases, with 14 bases left in between. Here the CDR3 reads CASSEPRGHTEAFF. CDR3 coding DNA: TGTGCCAGCAGCGAACCGCGGGGCCACACTGAAGCTTTCTTT.

This sequence joins TRBV15 and TRBJ2-2; D is perhaps TRBD2 (5 bases). The CDR3 extends over 16 amino acids. Germline loops: CDR1 LNHNV, CDR2 YYDKDF (reference sequence). Trimming cost V 5 bases and J 4 bases, with 17 bases left between them. Written as DNA, the CDR3 is TGTGCCACCAGCTTTTTTCGGGGTCGGAGCACCGGGGAGCTGTTTTTT. Translating gives CATSFFRGRSTGELFF.